These T cell receptor beta chains were read from a single sample in a study of cytomegalovirus exposure and HLA in healthy donors. Libraries were prepared by immunoSEQ multiplex PCR; TCRdb keeps only in-frame clonotypes and omits some of them. The repertoire holds around 100,000 clones, with 10% as singletons. The specimen sequenced was PBMCs. The receptor set was obtained from a man in his forties in good health and CMV-seropositive. The CDR3 runs from the conserved cysteine through the conserved F or W. D genes are given only for firm matches. The listing skips clone size in some rows; elsewhere it reads once, few, many or a size class.

V	D	size	J	DNA	CDR3
TRBV6-1	NA	NA	TRBJ1-1	TGTGCCAGCCCCAAGGACAGATACACTGAAGCTTTCTTT	CASPKDRYTEAFF
TRBV7-2	TRBD2	few	TRBJ2-3	TGTGCCAGCAGCGATACTAGTATTAGCGGGGATACGCAGTATTTT	CASSDTSISGDTQYF
TRBV5-4	TRBD1	few	TRBJ2-2	TGTGCCAGCAGCCTCGGGACAGGGAACACCGGGGAGCTGTTTTTT	CASSLGTGNTGELFF
TRBV15	NA	NA	TRBJ2-1	TGTGCCACCAAAGTTAGCGGTGGCAATGAGCAGTTCTTC	CATKVSGGNEQFF
TRBV5-1	NA	NA	TRBJ1-1	TGCGCCAGCAGCTTGGGAGCGGGCTACACTGAAGCTTTCTTT	CASSLGAGYTEAFF
TRBV30	NA	NA	TRBJ2-5	TGTGCCTGGTCCCGCGCGGTGGCTCTTTGGACCCAGTACTTC	CAWSRAVALWTQYF
TRBV27	NA	few	TRBJ1-1	TGTGCCAGCAGTTCAACGGTAACTGAAGCTTTCTTT	CASSSTVTEAFF
TRBV14	TRBD2	NA	TRBJ2-3	TGTGCCAGCAGCCAAGAACTAGCGGGAGAAGATACGCAGTATTTT	CASSQELAGEDTQYF
TRBV15	NA	NA	TRBJ2-1	TGTGCCACCAGCCCTGACTGGATCAGCTCCTACAATGAGCAGTTCTTC	CATSPDWISSYNEQFF
TRBV29-1	NA	few	TRBJ2-4	TGCAGCGTGGATAGACAGGGAGGCATTCAGTACTTC	CSVDRQGGIQYF
TRBV9	TRBD1	few	TRBJ2-7	TGTGCCAGCAGCGTCGGGACAGCTTCCTACGAGCAGTACTTC	CASSVGTASYEQYF
TRBV7-3	TRBD1	few	TRBJ1-2	TGTGCCAGCAGTTTAGGGACAGGGTTGACCTATGGCTACACCTTC	CASSLGTGLTYGYTF
TRBV18	TRBD1	few	TRBJ1-5	TGTGCCAGCTCACCACTACAAAAGACAGGGAACAATCAGCCCCAGCATTTT	CASSPLQKTGNNQPQHF
TRBV5-1	NA	NA	TRBJ2-7	TGCGCCAGCAGCTTGGGACAGGAGCAGTACTTC	CASSLGQEQYF
TRBV5-6	TRBD2	few	TRBJ2-1	TGTGCCAGCAGCTTGGGACTAGCGGAGAACAATGAGCAGTTCTTC	CASSLGLAENNEQFF
TRBV7-3	TRBD2	few	TRBJ2-1	TGTGCCAGCAGCCGAGATAGCGGGGGAGAGCAGTTCTTC	CASSRDSGGEQFF
TRBV7-8	NA	NA	TRBJ2-7	TGTGCCAGCAGCGCAAGAGGGTCCTACGAGCAGTACTTC	CASSARGSYEQYF
TRBV13	TRBD2	NA	TRBJ2-1	TGTGCCAGCAGCCCCCGGAGAGCGGGAGGGCCAAACAATGAGCAGTTCTTC	CASSPRRAGGPNNEQFF
TRBV7-6	NA	NA	TRBJ2-2	TGTGCCAGCAGCTTAGGGCCAGGGAACACCGGGGAGCTGTTTTTT	CASSLGPGNTGELFF
TRBV14	NA	many	TRBJ1-1	TGTGCCAGCAGCCAATCTTTGGACAGTCTTAACACTGAAGCTTTCTTT	CASSQSLDSLNTEAFF
TRBV28	TRBD1	NA	TRBJ1-2	TGTGCCAGCAGTTACACAGGACAGGGTGGAAGCTATGGCTACACCTTC	CASSYTGQGGSYGYTF
TRBV19	TRBD2	NA	TRBJ2-1	TGTGCCAGTAGTATAGAGGGTAGCGGGAGTAATGAGCAGTTCTTC	CASSIEGSGSNEQFF
TRBV5-5	NA	few	TRBJ1-1	TGTGCCAGCAGCATCCAGGGGTGGGCTGAAGCTTTCTTT	CASSIQGWAEAFF
TRBV9	TRBD2	few	TRBJ2-1	TGTGCCAGCAGCGTAGACCCCCTAGCGGAGATCTCCTACAATGAGCAGTTCTTC	CASSVDPLAEISYNEQFF
TRBV30	TRBD2	few	TRBJ2-7	TGTGCCTGGAAGGGAGCGGGAAGCTACGAGCAGTACTTC	CAWKGAGSYEQYF